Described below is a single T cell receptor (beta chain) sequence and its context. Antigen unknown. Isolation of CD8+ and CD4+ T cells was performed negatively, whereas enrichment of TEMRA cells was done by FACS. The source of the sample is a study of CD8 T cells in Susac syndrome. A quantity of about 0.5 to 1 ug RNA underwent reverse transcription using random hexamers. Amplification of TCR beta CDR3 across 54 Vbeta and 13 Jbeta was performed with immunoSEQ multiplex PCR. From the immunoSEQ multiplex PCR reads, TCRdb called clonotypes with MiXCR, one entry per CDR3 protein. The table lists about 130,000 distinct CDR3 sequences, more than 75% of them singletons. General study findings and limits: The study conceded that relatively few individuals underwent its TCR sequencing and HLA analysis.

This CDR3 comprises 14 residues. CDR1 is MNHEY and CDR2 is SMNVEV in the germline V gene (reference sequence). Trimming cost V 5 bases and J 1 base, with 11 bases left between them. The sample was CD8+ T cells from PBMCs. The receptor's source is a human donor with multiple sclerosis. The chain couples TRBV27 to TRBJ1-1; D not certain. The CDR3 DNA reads TGTGCCAGCAGTGTCCAGTACCGGAACACTGAAGCTTTCTTT. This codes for CASSVQYRNTEAFF.